Sequencing of this TCR beta chain was carried out in a study of blood T cell repertoires in COVID-19. TCRdb's copy holds only in-frame clones and misses some; the assay was immunoSEQ multiplex PCR. The data show 130,000 or so clones, with approximately 87% seen just once and more than 2% held by the top ten. The CDR3 spans 17 residues. Germline trimming cut 6 bases from V and 7 bases from J; bases unmatched to any gene: 17. Germline V CDR1 and CDR2: MGHDK, SYGVNS. This rearrangement joins TRBV25-1 to TRBJ2-1, with 8 bases identical to TRBD2. This TCR was recovered from a man between 65 and 85 years old with active COVID-19. The material sequenced was peripheral blood. The CDR3 region is CASSRGAAGVKWNEQFF. CDR3 nucleotides: TGTGCCAGCAGCAGGGGTGCAGCGGGAGTAAAGTGGAATGAGCAGTTCTTC.